This entry describes one T cell receptor beta chain. Being one base from a much bigger clone, this may be a read error. The entry originates in a study of T cell repertoires in cytomegalovirus infection. CDR3 length: 12 amino acids. Trimming took off 5 bases at V and 1 base at J, with 6 bases between the two ends. The V gene's germline CDR1 is SGHNT and CDR2 YYREEE (reference sequence). TCRdb itself ran the reads through MiXCR, one entry per CDR3 protein. This sample carries some 300,000 distinct CDR3 sequences, around a sixth of them seen once, and the ten largest clones take 9.5% to 15%. Sequenced: PBMCs. This TCR came from a human donor in good health (CMV status not recorded). Some clones in this sample may be carry-over from other donors' samples. This sequence joins TRBV5-4 and TRBJ1-1; D unresolved. The CDR3 spells CASSNRNTEAFF. CDR3 DNA sequence: TGTGCCAGCAGTAACAGGAACACTGAAGCTTTCTTT.